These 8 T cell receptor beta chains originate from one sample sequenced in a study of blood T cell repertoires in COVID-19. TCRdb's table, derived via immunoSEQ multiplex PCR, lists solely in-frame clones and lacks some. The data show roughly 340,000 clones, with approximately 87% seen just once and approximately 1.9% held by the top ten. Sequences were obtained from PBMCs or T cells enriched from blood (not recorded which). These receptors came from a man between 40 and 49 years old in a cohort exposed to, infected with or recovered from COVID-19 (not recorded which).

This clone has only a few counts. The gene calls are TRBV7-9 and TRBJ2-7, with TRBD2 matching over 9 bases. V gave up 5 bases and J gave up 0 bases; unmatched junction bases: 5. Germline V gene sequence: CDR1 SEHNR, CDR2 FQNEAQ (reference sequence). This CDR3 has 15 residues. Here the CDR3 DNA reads TGTGCCAGCAGCGGTAGCGGGGGAAGCTCCTACGAGCAGTACTTC. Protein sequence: CASSGSGGSSYEQYF.

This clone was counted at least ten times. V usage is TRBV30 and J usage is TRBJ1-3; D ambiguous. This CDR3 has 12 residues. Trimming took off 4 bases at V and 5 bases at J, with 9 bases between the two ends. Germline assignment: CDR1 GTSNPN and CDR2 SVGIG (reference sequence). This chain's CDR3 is CAWIGRRNTIYF. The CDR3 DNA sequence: TGTGCCTGGATTGGGCGCAGAAACACCATATATTTT. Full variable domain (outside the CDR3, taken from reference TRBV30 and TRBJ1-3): SQTIHQWPATLVQPVGSPLSLECTVEGTSNPNLYWYRQAAGRGLQLLFYSVGIGQISSEVPQNLSASRPQDRQFILSSKKLLLSDSGFYLCAWIGRRNTIYFGEGSWLTVV.

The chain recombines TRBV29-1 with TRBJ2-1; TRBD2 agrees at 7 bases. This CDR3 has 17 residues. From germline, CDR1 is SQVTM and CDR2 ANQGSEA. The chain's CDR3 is CSLGDLAGPGAYNEQFF. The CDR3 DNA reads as TGCAGTCTGGGGGACTTAGCGGGCCCTGGGGCTTACAATGAGCAGTTCTTC.

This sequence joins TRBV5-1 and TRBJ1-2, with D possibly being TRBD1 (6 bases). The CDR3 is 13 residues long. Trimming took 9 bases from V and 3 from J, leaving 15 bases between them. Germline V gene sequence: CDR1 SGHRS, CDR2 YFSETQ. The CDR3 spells CAIRRDTDYGYTF. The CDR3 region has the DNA TGCGCCATACGCCGGGACACTGACTATGGCTACACCTTC.

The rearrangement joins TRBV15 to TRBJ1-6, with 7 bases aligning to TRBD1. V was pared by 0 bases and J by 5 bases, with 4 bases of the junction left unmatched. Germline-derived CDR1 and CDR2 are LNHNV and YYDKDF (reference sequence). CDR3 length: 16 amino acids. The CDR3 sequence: CATSREPGQNNSPLHF. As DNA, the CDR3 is TGTGCCACCAGCAGAGAGCCGGGACAGAATAATTCACCCCTCCACTTT.

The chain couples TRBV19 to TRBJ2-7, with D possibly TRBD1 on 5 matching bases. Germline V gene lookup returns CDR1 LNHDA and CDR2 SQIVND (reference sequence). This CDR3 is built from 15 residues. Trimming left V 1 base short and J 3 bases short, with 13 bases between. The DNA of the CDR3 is TGTGCCAGTAGTATAGGACAGCCAGTATACTACGAGCAGTACTTC. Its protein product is CASSIGQPVYYEQYF.

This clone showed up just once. The chain's CDR3 is CASSPTRGAGNTIYF. In DNA, the CDR3 is TGTGCCAGCAGCCCTACCCGGGGAGCTGGAAACACCATATATTTT. V is TRBV3-1 (or the pseudogene TRBV3-2) and J is TRBJ1-3; D gene ambiguous. The CDR3 contains 15 residues. With 4 bases removed from V and 2 bases from J, the gap between germline ends came to 12 bases. Germline V gene sequence: CDR1 LGHDT, CDR2 YNNKEL (reference sequence).

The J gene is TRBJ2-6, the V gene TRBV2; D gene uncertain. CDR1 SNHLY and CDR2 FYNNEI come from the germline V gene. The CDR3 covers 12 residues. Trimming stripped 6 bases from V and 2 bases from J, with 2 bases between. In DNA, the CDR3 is TGTGCCAGCAGCACTGGGGCCAACGTCCTGACTTTC. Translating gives CASSTGANVLTF.